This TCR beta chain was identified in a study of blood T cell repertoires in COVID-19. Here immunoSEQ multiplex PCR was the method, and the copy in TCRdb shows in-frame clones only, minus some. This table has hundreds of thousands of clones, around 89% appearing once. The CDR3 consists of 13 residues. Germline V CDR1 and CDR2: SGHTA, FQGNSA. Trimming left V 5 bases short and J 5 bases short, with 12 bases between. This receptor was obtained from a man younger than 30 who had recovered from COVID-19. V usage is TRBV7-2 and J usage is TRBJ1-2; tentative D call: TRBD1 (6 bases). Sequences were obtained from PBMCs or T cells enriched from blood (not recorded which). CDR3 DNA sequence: TGTGCCAGCAGCACCCGACAGGCATATGGCTACACCTTC. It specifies CASSTRQAYGYTF.